This TCR beta chain was identified in a study of blood T cell repertoires in COVID-19. Study-wide context: Samples of COVID-19 (acute and convalescent) were obtained from the United States, Italy and Spain. From T cells, B-cell-depleted T cells, or PBMCs came the material, which was cDNA or gDNA.

Authors' methods: Researchers report that nucleated cell counts were estimated from reference gene primer amplification. Sequencing was performed with immunoSEQ multiplex PCR; in TCRdb, only in-frame clones are kept and a portion is missing. The V and J calls and clone size are taken from that table; D and trimming were inferred from the DNA. The profile shows 80,000 to 100,000 clones, approximately 87% of them singletons. The clonotype was recovered from a human donor in a cohort sampled during active COVID-19. The sample was peripheral blood.

CDR3 residues: CASSFLQGNTEAFF. As DNA, the CDR3 is TGTGCCAGCAGCTTTCTACAGGGTAACACTGAAGCTTTCTTT. The chain carries TRBV7-2 and TRBJ1-1; D may be TRBD1 (6 bases). CDR3 length equals 14 residues. Trimming removed 3 bases from V and 2 bases from J, with 10 bases in between. CDR1 is SGHTA and CDR2 is FQGNSA in the germline V gene.